Given below is one T cell receptor beta chain in context. Profiling relied on immunoSEQ multiplex PCR, and the TCRdb table lists in-frame clones only, not all of them. Among 200,000 or so clones, roughly 87% were seen once, and the ten largest hold 9.5% to 14%. These data come from a study of blood T cell repertoires in COVID-19. Study overall: Acute and convalescent COVID-19 specimens originated in the United States, Italy and Spain. Sources were T cells, B-cell-depleted T cells, or PBMCs; the material itself was cDNA or gDNA.

Participants, about 18 to 89 years old, spanned some 23 US areas. Cohort 3 donors were reported recovered after two negative PCRs, clearance, or symptom resolution. V was clipped by 2 bases and J by 1 base, with 5 bases between them. The CDR3 length is 13 residues. Looked up from germline, CDR1 is SGHTA and CDR2 is FQGNSA. This rearrangement joins TRBV7-2 to TRBJ1-2; possible D gene TRBD1, 5 bases. What was sequenced was PBMCs or T cells enriched from blood (not recorded which). This receptor was taken from a man aged 25 to 40 who had recovered from COVID-19. DNA of the CDR3: TGTGCCAGCAGCTTACAGGGTAACTATGGCTACACCTTC. Its protein is CASSLQGNYGYTF.